This passage covers 26 T cell receptor beta chains from one sample sequenced in a study of blood T cells in healthy people across ages. Using a J-beta primer mix together with a sample-barcoded 5' primer, a second PCR was run for roughly 6 to 12 cycles. In TCRdb, the 5' RACE reads were re-called with MiXCR into one record per CDR3 protein. The profile covers about 630,000 distinct CDR3 sequences, with around a fifth appearing a single time and 3.5% to 4% taken by the ten largest. The sequenced sample consisted of blood. The receptor set was obtained from a man between 70 and 80 years old in good health.

This clonotype was seen a handful of times. The rearrangement joins TRBV5-5 to TRBJ2-2; TRBD2 agrees at 7 bases. Trimming at V came to 4 bases and at J to 6 bases, leaving 6 bases not matched to a gene. CDR1 SGHKS and CDR2 YYEKEE come from the germline V gene (reference sequence). This CDR3 region has 14 residues. The CDR3 sequence: CASSASAGAGELFF. DNA for the CDR3: TGTGCCAGCAGCGCGAGCGCGGGGGCCGGGGAGCTGTTTTTT.

The chain joins TRBV29-1 to TRBJ2-1; D is perhaps TRBD2 (5 bases). This CDR3 contains 14 residues. Per the germline V gene, CDR1 is SQVTM and CDR2 is ANQGSEA. V gave up 4 bases and J gave up 0 bases, with 10 bases separating them. For the CDR3, the DNA is TGCAGCGTTGCAGCGGAGAGCTCCTACAATGAGCAGTTCTTC. This gives the protein CSVAAESSYNEQFF.

This clonotype was detected a few times. This chain links TRBV4-1 with TRBJ2-5; D is undetermined. The CDR3 is 14 amino acids. V was clipped by 2 bases and J by 11 bases, with 18 bases between them. Per the germline V gene, CDR1 is MGHRA and CDR2 is YSYEKL. The CDR3 DNA reads as TGCGCCAGCAGCCAATTCGACACAAACGTAGAGCAGTACTTC. This codes for CASSQFDTNVEQYF.

This clonotype was seen more than once but under ten times. V gene TRBV2 combines with J gene TRBJ2-3; the D gene is possibly TRBD2 (5 bases). This CDR3 is built from 15 residues. Looked up from germline, CDR1 is SNHLY and CDR2 is FYNNEI. With 1 base removed from V and 2 bases from J, the gap between germline ends came to 10 bases. The CDR3 protein is CASSEVALHTDTQYF. The CDR3 bases are TGTGCCAGCAGTGAAGTAGCGCTTCACACAGATACGCAGTATTTT.

In its sample, this clonotype was seen a few times. This rearrangement joins TRBV3-1 to TRBJ1-2; no firm D call. Germline V CDR1 and CDR2: LGHDT, YNNKEL (reference sequence). The CDR3 contains 15 residues. V was clipped by 4 bases and J by 7 bases, with 19 bases between them. The DNA of the CDR3 is TGTGCCAGCAGCCTACCGTCGAAGTCGAAGGGTGGCTACACCTTC. It yields the protein CASSLPSKSKGGYTF.

The chain couples TRBV21-1 to TRBJ2-1. TRBV21-1 is a pseudogene segment. This CDR3 is 16 amino acids long. The CDR3 here is CASSIPRRHDYNEQFF. The CDR3 nucleotides are TGTGCCAGCAGCATTCCTAGGCGGCACGACTACAATGAGCAGTTCTTC.

In this sample, this clonotype turned up a few times. The DNA of the CDR3 is TGCGCCAGCAGCCCGGGACAGACCCCATCCTACGAGCAGTACTTC. It yields the protein CASSPGQTPSYEQYF. The gene calls are TRBV5-1 and TRBJ2-7; 7 nucleotides align to TRBD1. V shed 4 bases, J shed 1 base, and the junction held 8 bases outside the gene matches. The CDR3 is made up of 15 amino acids. Germline values: CDR1 SGHRS, CDR2 YFSETQ.

Notes on this clonotype: A read error may produce the germline difference seen at one junction end. V usage is TRBV3-1 and J usage is TRBJ1-4, with D possibly TRBD1 on 5 matching bases. The germline V gene encodes CDR1 LGHDT and CDR2 YNNKEL (reference sequence). There are 15 residues in the CDR3. CDR3 nucleotides: TGTGCCAGCAGCCAAGATCTGCCAGGGAGTGAAAAACCGTTTTTT. It translates to CASSQDLPGSEKPFF. Full variable domain (remainder filled in from reference TRBV3-1 and TRBJ1-4): DTAVSQTPKYLVTQMGNDKSIKCEQNLGHDTMYWYKQDSKKFLKIMFSYNNKELIINETVPNRFSPKSPDKAHLNLHINSLELGDSAVYFCASSQDLPGSEKPFFGSGTQLSVL.

This clonotype has a handful of counts. The chain links TRBV15 to TRBJ2-1, with D perhaps TRBD1 (6 bases). The V end lost 3 bases, the J end lost 7 bases, and 16 bases lay between the germline ends. Looked up from germline, CDR1 is LNHNV and CDR2 is YYDKDF (reference sequence). This CDR3 is built from 15 residues. In nucleotides, the CDR3 is TGTGCCACCAGCAGGGATACAGGGATTGTAAATGAGCAGTTCTTC. Its translation: CATSRDTGIVNEQFF.

This clonotype has a handful of counts. V usage is TRBV24-1 and J usage is TRBJ2-1; 7 nucleotides line up with TRBD2. Germline lookup yields CDR1 KGHDR and CDR2 SFDVKD. This CDR3 region has 15 residues. The trim removed 6 bases at V and 2 bases at J, leaving 6 bases unmatched. The CDR3 DNA follows: TGTGCCACCAGTTCGGGGGGAGGGCCCTACAATGAGCAGTTCTTC. Translated, it gives CATSSGGGPYNEQFF.

The genes are TRBV2 and TRBJ2-7; the match to TRBD2 covers 8 bases. The CDR3 is made up of 16 amino acids. From germline, CDR1 is SNHLY and CDR2 FYNNEI. The V and J ends lost 2 bases and 4 bases, in that order; junction bases with no gene match: 10. The CDR3 coding sequence is TGTGCCAGCAGTGAACGGCCCGGGAGGGCGAGTTACGAGCAGTACTTC. Encoded protein: CASSERPGRASYEQYF.

V is TRBV6-5 and J is TRBJ2-1; D not certain. The tail of the sequence fits TRBJ2-7 better, so the J call may be wrong. The V gene's germline CDR1 is MNHEY and CDR2 SVGAGI. This CDR3 region has 14 residues. CDR3 sequence: CASSYLGVVYEQYF. CDR3 bases: TGTGCCAGCAGTTACCTTGGGGTCGTATACGAGCAGTACTTC.

This chain links TRBV27 with TRBJ2-2; 7 bases agree with TRBD1. This CDR3 comprises 15 residues. Looked up from germline, CDR1 is MNHEY and CDR2 is SMNVEV (reference sequence). The junction had 6 bases not matched to a gene; V was cut back by 6 bases and J by 2 bases. For the CDR3, the DNA is TGTGCCAGCAGCCGAGGGGACAGTAACACCGGGGAGCTGTTTTTT. This codes for CASSRGDSNTGELFF.

This clonotype was found a few times. The CDR3 bases are TGCGCCAGTAAGGAGACCTCTGCTTCCACCGGGGAGCTGTTTTTT. Protein: CASKETSASTGELFF. This chain joins TRBV5-1 and TRBJ2-2; D unclear. V was shortened by 8 bases and J by 4 bases, with 18 bases between the two germline ends. Germline V gives CDR1 SGHRS, CDR2 YFSETQ. The CDR3 length is 15 residues.

The sample holds a few counts of this clonotype. J is TRBJ2-2 and V is TRBV10-3, with a weak D call TRBD2 (6 bases). This CDR3 contains 15 residues. Trimming shortened V by 2 bases and J by 4 bases, and 11 bases separated the two germline ends. Germline values: CDR1 ENHRY, CDR2 SYGVKD. The CDR3 here is CAISEGGTGTGELFF. CDR3 nucleotide sequence: TGTGCCATCAGTGAGGGTGGGACTGGCACCGGGGAGCTGTTTTTT.

The chain links TRBV10-2 to TRBJ1-2; 7 bases map to TRBD1. The trim removed 0 bases at V and 3 bases at J, leaving 4 bases unmatched. CDR1 and CDR2 from the germline V gene are WSHSY and SAAADI. The CDR3 covers 15 residues. CDR3 DNA: TGCGCCAGCAGTGAGTCGACAGGGATCGACTATGGCTACACCTTC. It codes for CASSESTGIDYGYTF.

The chain combines TRBV6-2 or TRBV6-3 with TRBJ2-3, with 14 bases that match TRBD2. Germline V gene sequence: CDR1 MNHEY, CDR2 SVGEGT. Unmatched junction bases numbered 0, after V lost 2 bases and J lost 5 bases. The CDR3 length is 15 residues. In nucleotides, the CDR3 is TGTGCCAGCAGTTACGGGACTAGCGGGGGAGATACGCAGTATTTT. Protein sequence: CASSYGTSGGDTQYF.

The genes are TRBV10-3 and TRBJ2-3; 9 bases match TRBD2. The CDR3 extends over 16 amino acids. CDR1 is ENHRY, CDR2 SYGVKD, per germline. The V and J ends lost 3 bases and 1 base, in that order; junction bases with no gene match: 5. For the CDR3, the DNA is TGTGCCATCAGTGATCTTAGCGGGAGTGGCACAGATACGCAGTATTTT. This sequence encodes CAISDLSGSGTDTQYF.

Of note for this clonotype: Germline is not matched at one junction end, which may reflect a read error. V and J are TRBV5-1 and TRBJ2-5, with 7 bases lining up with TRBD2. The CDR3 contains 13 residues. The V gene's germline CDR1 is SGHRS and CDR2 YFSETQ. The CDR3 is CASSLATGGVPHF. The CDR3 coding sequence is TGCGCCAGCAGCTTGGCCACGGGAGGAGTCCCACACTTC. The full variable domain, with the rest looked up from reference TRBV5-1 and TRBJ2-5, is KAGVTQTPRYLIKTRGQQVTLSCSPISGHRSVSWYQQTPGQGLQFLFEYFSETQRNKGNFPGRFSGRQFSNSRSEMNVSTLELGDSALYLCASSLATGGVPHFGPGTRLLVL.

There are a few counts of this clonotype. This chain uses TRBV7-6 with TRBJ2-1, with 7 bases aligning to TRBD1. CDR3 length: 15 residues. Trimming cost V 4 bases and J 3 bases; bases outside gene matches: 6. From germline, CDR1 is SGHVS and CDR2 FNYEAQ. The CDR3 nucleotides are TGTGCCAGCAGCTATCGACAGGGCAACTACAATGAGCAGTTCTTC. Encoded protein: CASSYRQGNYNEQFF. Filled out from reference TRBV7-6 and TRBJ2-1, the complete variable domain reads GAGVSQSPRYKVTKRGQDVALRCDPISGHVSLYWYRQALGQGPEFLTYFNYEAQQDKSGLPNDRFSAERPEGSISTLTIQRTEQRDSAMYRCASSYRQGNYNEQFFGPGTRLTVL.

This clonotype was detected only a few times. This chain joins TRBV20-1 and TRBJ1-1, with D unclear. V was shortened by 6 bases and J by 3 bases, with 14 bases between the two germline ends. In germline, CDR1 is DFQATT, CDR2 SNEGSKA (reference sequence). This CDR3 contains 13 residues. This CDR3 is CSARRYLDTEAFF. The CDR3 DNA is TGCAGTGCAAGGAGGTACCTGGACACTGAAGCTTTCTTT.

Comment on this clonotype: At one end the junction does not follow the germline gene, possibly because of a read error. The J gene is TRBJ2-3, the V gene TRBV6-1, with TRBD2 matching over 8 bases. The CDR3 contains 18 residues. Germline loops: CDR1 MNHNS, CDR2 SASEGT. The CDR3 loop is CAGRRLPGLAKNTDTQYF. The CDR3 DNA sequence: TGTGCCGGCAGGAGGCTCCCCGGACTAGCCAAAAACACAGATACGCAGTATTTT.

This clonotype has a handful of counts. V usage is TRBV25-1 and J usage is TRBJ2-1; perhaps TRBD2 as D (6 bases). The CDR3 has 17 amino acids. Trimming removed 2 bases at V and 0 bases at J, with 14 bases between. Germline V lookup: CDR1 MGHDK, CDR2 SYGVNS. This CDR3 reads CASSEMGGISSYNEQFF. DNA for the CDR3: TGTGCCAGCAGTGAAATGGGGGGAATCAGCTCCTACAATGAGCAGTTCTTC.

In its sample, this clonotype was seen a few times. This CDR3 reads CASSHNTDTQYF. The DNA of the CDR3 is TGTGCCAGCAGCCACAACACAGATACGCAGTATTTT. The chain uses TRBV12-3 or TRBV12-4 and TRBJ2-3; D ambiguous. Trimming pared 6 bases from V and 2 bases from J, leaving 6 bases between. The CDR3 loop spans 12 amino acids.

This clonotype has ten or more counts. V usage is TRBV7-2 and J usage is TRBJ2-3, with 7 bases fitting TRBD2. In germline, CDR1 is SGHTA, CDR2 FQGNSA. This CDR3 is built from 16 residues. Germline trimming cut 1 base from V and 4 bases from J; bases unmatched to any gene: 8. The CDR3 DNA reads as TGTGCCAGCAGCTTAGGTCGCGGGAGAGGGGCAGATACGCAGTATTTT. Translating gives CASSLGRGRGADTQYF.

The V and J genes are TRBV7-9 and TRBJ1-4; no reliable D call. Germline CDR1 is SEHNR and CDR2 is FQNEAQ (reference sequence). The germline V and J ends were trimmed by 2 bases and 12 bases, with 16 bases remaining between them. The CDR3 is made up of 14 amino acids. The CDR3 here is CASSLLTDWEELFF. The DNA of the CDR3 is TGTGCCAGCAGCTTACTAACAGACTGGGAGGAACTGTTTTTT.